This record covers a single T cell receptor beta chain. Regarding time point: persistent/refractory GD, antithyroid drugs over 5 years with positive TRAb. PBMCs were the source of the RNA used for TCR sequencing. Roughly 9.8 milliliters of peripheral blood went into EDTA tubes. The TCR beta library used iRepertoire HTBI primers with Arm-PCR amplification of CDR3. TCRdb redid the calling of the multiplex PCR reads with MiXCR, one entry per CDR3 protein. The data contain 310,000 or so distinct CDR3 sequences, roughly a fifth of them singletons. This sample stems from a study of regulatory T cells in long-lasting Graves disease. This CDR3 is built from 14 residues. CDR1 and CDR2 (germline): SNHLY, FYNNEI. The V segment lost 6 bases and the J segment 15 bases; nucleotides outside the gene matches: 17.

The V gene is TRBV2, the J gene TRBJ2-1; 7 bases agree with TRBD2. This TCR was recovered from a female donor with Graves disease. The starting material was peripheral blood mononuclear cells (PBMCs), obtained when the disease was refractory, from a patient treated with antithyroid drugs. DNA for the CDR3: TGTGCCAGCAGCGGGCAGCTAGCGGTGGAACTCCCGTTCTTC. Translating it yields CASSGQLAVELPFF. Based on the CDR3 plus reference TRBV2 and TRBJ2-1, the full variable domain is EPEVTQTPSHQVTQMGQEVILRCVPISNHLYFYWYRQILGQKVEFLVSFYNNEISEKSEIFDDQFSVERPDGSNFTLKIRSTKLEDSAMYFCASSGQLAVELPFFGPGTRLTVL.